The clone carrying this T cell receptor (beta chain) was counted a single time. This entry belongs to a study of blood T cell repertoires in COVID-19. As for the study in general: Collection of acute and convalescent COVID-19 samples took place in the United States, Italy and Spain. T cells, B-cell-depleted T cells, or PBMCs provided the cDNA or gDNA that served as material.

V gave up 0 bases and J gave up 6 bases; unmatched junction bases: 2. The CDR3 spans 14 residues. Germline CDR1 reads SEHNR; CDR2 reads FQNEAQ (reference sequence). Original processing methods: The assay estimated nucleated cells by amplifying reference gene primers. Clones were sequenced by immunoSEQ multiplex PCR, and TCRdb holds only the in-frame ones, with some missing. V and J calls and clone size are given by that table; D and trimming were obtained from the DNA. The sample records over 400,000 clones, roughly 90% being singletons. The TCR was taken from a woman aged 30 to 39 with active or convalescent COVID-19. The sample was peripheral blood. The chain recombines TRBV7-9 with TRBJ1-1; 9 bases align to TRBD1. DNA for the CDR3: TGTGCCAGCAGCTTAGCGGACAGGGGCTCTGAAGCTTTCTTT. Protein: CASSLADRGSEAFF.